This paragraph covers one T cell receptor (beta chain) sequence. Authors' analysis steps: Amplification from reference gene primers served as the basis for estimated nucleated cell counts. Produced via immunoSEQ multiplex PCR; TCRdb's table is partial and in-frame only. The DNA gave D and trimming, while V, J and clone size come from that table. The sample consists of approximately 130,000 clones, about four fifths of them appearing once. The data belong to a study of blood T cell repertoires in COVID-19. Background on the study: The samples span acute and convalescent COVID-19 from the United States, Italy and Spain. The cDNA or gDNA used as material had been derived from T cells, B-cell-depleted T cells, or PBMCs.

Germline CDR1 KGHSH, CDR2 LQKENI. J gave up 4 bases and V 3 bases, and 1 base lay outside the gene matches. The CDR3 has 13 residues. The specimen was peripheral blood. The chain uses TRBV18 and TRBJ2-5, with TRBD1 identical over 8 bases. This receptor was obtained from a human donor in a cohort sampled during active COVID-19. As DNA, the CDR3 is TGTGCCAGCTCACCCGGGACAGGAGAGACCCAGTACTTC. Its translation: CASSPGTGETQYF.